In this sample, the clone carrying this TCR beta chain turned up many times. What it binds is unknown. This sample is drawn from a study of early T cells in non-severe SARS-CoV-2 infection. Study-wide context: Investigators sequenced bulk RNA drawn from unsorted whole blood, and chains remained unpaired. Whole-study findings and limits: Comparison of clonotypes with VDJdb favored anti-spike CD8 responses while missing private and CD4 specificities.

This CDR3 has 14 amino acids. The ends lost 3 bases at V and 2 bases at J; junction bases unmatched: 6. Germline CDR1 DFQATT, CDR2 SNEGSKA (reference sequence). In the library, individual cDNA molecules carried attached unique molecular identifiers. TCRdb itself ran the 5' RACE reads through MiXCR, one entry per CDR3 protein. The sample consists of some 50,000 distinct CDR3 sequences, more than 9% of them appearing once. The rearrangement links TRBV20-1 to TRBJ2-7; 8 bases are shared with TRBD2. The specimen was whole blood. The TCR was taken from an adult who was a healthcare worker with PCR-confirmed SARS-CoV-2 infection or an uninfected control (not recorded which). CDR3 loop: CSASPGLAAYEQYF. CDR3 sequence (DNA): TGCAGTGCTAGCCCCGGACTAGCTGCCTACGAGCAGTACTTC.